This record concerns one TCR beta chain sequence. The antigen is undetermined. At least 6.5 million PBMCs were isolated per sample. The data were obtained in a study of blood T cells in healthy people across ages. Broader study findings: Estimates of total diversity, which came from one million sequenced T cells, were considered to be underestimates. Roughly linearly, TCR beta diversity per million T cells fell as age increased.

The use of a sample-barcoded 5' primer and a J-beta primer mix characterized a second PCR of roughly 6 to 12 cycles. The template-switch adaptor, which had 12 random nucleotides, put a tag on each cDNA molecule. TCRdb analysed the 5' RACE reads with MiXCR anew, one entry per CDR3 protein. The sample shows 800,000 to 900,000 distinct CDR3 sequences, approximately 65% of them seen only once. The junction had 5 bases not matched to a gene; V was cut back by 6 bases and J by 4 bases. Per the germline V gene, CDR1 is MNHEY and CDR2 is SMNVEV (reference sequence). The CDR3 is 13 amino acids. The chain has TRBV27 and TRBJ2-5; 7 positions match TRBD1. The sample taken for sequencing was blood. This TCR came from a man between 25 and 39 years old in good health. The CDR3 DNA reads as TGTGCCAGCAGAAGGGGGCGCTTAGAGACCCAGTACTTC. Residues: CASRRGRLETQYF.